Listed below are T cell receptor beta chains from one sample, sequenced in a study of early T cells in non-severe SARS-CoV-2 infection. TCRdb re-analysed the 5' RACE reads in MiXCR, keeping a single row per CDR3 protein. This sample has some 19,000 distinct CDR3 sequences, with about 4.2% found just once. The specimen was whole blood. These receptors were taken from an adult who was a healthcare worker with PCR-confirmed SARS-CoV-2 infection or an uninfected control (not recorded which). CDR3s include the opening cysteine and the closing phenylalanine or tryptophan. The D gene is left open where the match is weak. The size field is filled for only some rows; it gives once, few, many or a size class.

TRBV5-6	TRBD2	many	TRBJ2-1	TGTGCCAGCAGCCAAGGTGGACTAGCGGGGGAGAGCTCCTACAATGAGCAGTTCTTC	CASSQGGLAGESSYNEQFF
TRBV12-3/TRBV12-4	NA	many	TRBJ1-3	TGTGCCAGCAGAGAAACAGGAGCTGGAAACACCATATATTTT	CASRETGAGNTIYF
TRBV20-1	NA	many	TRBJ1-6	TGCAGTGCTAGCCGCAGGGACTATAATTCACCCCTCCACTTT	CSASRRDYNSPLHF
TRBV11-3	NA	many	TRBJ2-7	TGTGCCAGCAGCTTAGGGGTCTCCTACGAGCAGTACTTC	CASSLGVSYEQYF
TRBV11-2	NA	many	TRBJ2-1	TGTGCCAGCAGCAATATTCCTGGAGACAATGAGCAGTTCTTC	CASSNIPGDNEQFF
TRBV20-1	NA	few	TRBJ2-3	TGCAGTGTCCTAGACAGCGCAGATACGCAGTATTTT	CSVLDSADTQYF
TRBV6-1	NA	many	TRBJ2-2	TGTGCCAGCAGTGAAGAGTTATCGGCTGCCGGGGAGCTGTTTTTT	CASSEELSAAGELFF
TRBV20-1	NA	once	TRBJ1-2	TGCAGTGCTAGGGGGACACGGCCTAACTATGGCTACACCTTC	CSARGTRPNYGYTF
TRBV6-1	NA	many	TRBJ2-7	TGTGCCAGCAGTGAAGCGCGAGGGCTCGAGCAGTACTTC	CASSEARGLEQYF
TRBV9	TRBD1	many	TRBJ1-2	TGTGCCAGCAGCGTAGCAGTTGGACAGGGATATGGCTACACCTTC	CASSVAVGQGYGYTF
TRBV20-1	NA	many	TRBJ1-1	TGCAGTGGACAAATGAACACTGAAGCCTTCTTT	CSGQMNTEAFF
TRBV4-3	TRBD1	many	TRBJ2-2	TGCGCCAGCAGCCAAGGAGGGGGCCCAAACACCGGGGAGCTGTTTTTT	CASSQGGGPNTGELFF
TRBV7-8	TRBD1	few	TRBJ1-4	TGTGCCAGCAGCCGTAAGGGGGCGCGGACTAATGAAAAACTGTTTTTT	CASSRKGARTNEKLFF
TRBV20-1	NA	many	TRBJ1-1	TGCAGTGCCCAGAACTCTTGGGGTGAAGCTTTCTTT	CSAQNSWGEAFF
TRBV20-1	NA	many	TRBJ1-1	TGCAGTGCTCAAAGGGAGGGCGGGGGCACTGAAGCTTTCTTT	CSAQREGGGTEAFF
TRBV6-5	NA	many	TRBJ1-2	TGTGCCAGCAGCCTTGGGACCGCGAACTATGGCTACACCTTC	CASSLGTANYGYTF
TRBV6-5	NA	many	TRBJ2-7	TGTGCCAGCGGCACAGGGCCCTACGAGCAGTACTTC	CASGTGPYEQYF
TRBV20-1	NA	many	TRBJ1-5	TGCAGTGCTAGAGATCCATTCTTAAGACAGCAAGGCAATCAGCCCCAGCATTTT	CSARDPFLRQQGNQPQHF
TRBV12-3/TRBV12-4	NA	many	TRBJ2-7	TGTGCCAGCAGTTTAGGGTCAGTTAAAGGCACCTACGAGCAGTACTTC	CASSLGSVKGTYEQYF
TRBV11-2	NA	many	TRBJ2-5	TGTGCCAGCAGCCCGGGGCAGCGAGAAGAGACCCAGTACTTC	CASSPGQREETQYF
TRBV6-6	NA	few	TRBJ1-5	TGTGCCAGCAGTGTCGAGCAGGCCAGGAATCAGCCCCAGCATTTT	CASSVEQARNQPQHF
TRBV30	NA	many	TRBJ1-1	TGTGCCTGGAGGGGGCGGGCGGAGACTGAAGCTTTCTTT	CAWRGRAETEAFF
TRBV6-6	NA	many	TRBJ1-5	TGTGCCAGCAGCCCGACAGCGGTCCACAATCAGCCCCAGCATTTT	CASSPTAVHNQPQHF
TRBV5-6	NA	many	TRBJ2-7	TGTGCCAGCAGCTTGGGGGGCAGAACCTACGAGCAGTACTTC	CASSLGGRTYEQYF
TRBV4-3	TRBD2	many	TRBJ2-3	TGCGCCAGCAGCCAAGCTCTAGCGGGGGGCCGCACAGATACGCAGTATTTT	CASSQALAGGRTDTQYF
TRBV11-3	TRBD1	many	TRBJ2-1	TGTGCCAGCAGCCTGACAGGGACTGAGCAGTTCTTC	CASSLTGTEQFF
TRBV10-3	NA	many	TRBJ2-7	TGTGCCATCAGTGAGGTCGAGAGATCCTACGAGCAGTACTTC	CAISEVERSYEQYF
TRBV11-2	TRBD1	NA	TRBJ2-4	TGTGCCAGCAGCTTAGGTGGACAGGGAGGCATTCAGTACTTC	CASSLGGQGGIQYF
TRBV20-1	NA	medium-sized	TRBJ2-7	TGCAGTGCTAGTAGGGGCGACCTTCCCGAGCAGTACTTC	CSASRGDLPEQYF
TRBV6-2/TRBV6-3	NA	few	TRBJ2-3	TGTGCCAGCACTCCACAGCCGAGCACAGATACGCAGTATTTT	CASTPQPSTDTQYF
TRBV20-1	TRBD2	many	TRBJ2-7	TGCAGTGCTAGCCCCTTAGGGGAGGGATCCGCTTCCTACGAGCAGTACTTC	CSASPLGEGSASYEQYF
TRBV7-2	NA	many	TRBJ1-4	TGTGCCAGCAAAGGGGCCTCTGAAAAACTGTTTTTT	CASKGASEKLFF
TRBV7-9	NA	many	TRBJ1-5	TGTGCCAGCAGTTTTGGTCAAACGCCCCAGCATTTT	CASSFGQTPQHF
TRBV7-3	NA	many	TRBJ2-1	TGTGCCAGCAGCTTAGATTCGAGCTCCTACAATGAGCAGTTCTTC	CASSLDSSSYNEQFF
TRBV20-1	TRBD2	many	TRBJ2-7	TGCAGTGCTAGAGACCATCTAGCGGGGTTGTACGAGCAGTACTTC	CSARDHLAGLYEQYF
TRBV9	TRBD1	many	TRBJ1-2	TGTGCCAGCAGCCAGGGACAGGGGGCCTATTCAGATGGCTACACCTTC	CASSQGQGAYSDGYTF
TRBV6-5	TRBD2	many	TRBJ2-5	TGTGCCAGCAGTCCACGGACTAGCGGGGGAGAAGAGACCCAGTACTTC	CASSPRTSGGEETQYF
TRBV5-4	TRBD1	many	TRBJ2-1	TGTGCCAGCAGCTGGGACAGGGGAAATGAGCAGTTCTTC	CASSWDRGNEQFF
TRBV6-6	TRBD2	medium-sized	TRBJ2-3	TGTGCCAGCAGCGGGAGGTGGCTAGCGGGAGTAGATACGCAGTATTTT	CASSGRWLAGVDTQYF
TRBV6-2/TRBV6-3	TRBD2	many	TRBJ2-1	TGTGCCAGCAGTTACTCCGAGCGGGACGAGCAGTTCTTC	CASSYSERDEQFF
TRBV6-5	TRBD2	NA	TRBJ2-3	TGTGCCAGCAGTCTAAGCGGGGGGGCCGATACGCAGTATTTT	CASSLSGGADTQYF
TRBV6-6	NA	many	TRBJ1-3	TGTGCCAGCAGTTACTCCACTGACCCTACTGGAAACACCATATATTTT	CASSYSTDPTGNTIYF
TRBV4-2	NA	many	TRBJ2-1	TGTGCCAGCAGCCAAGAACGGGGACTTACAAGGACTCTAAACAATGAGCAGTTCTTC	CASSQERGLTRTLNNEQFF
TRBV27	NA	many	TRBJ2-2	TGTGCCAGCAGTTTCCTAACACAGACCCCGAACACCGGGGAGCTGTTTTTT	CASSFLTQTPNTGELFF
TRBV7-2	NA	NA	TRBJ2-5	TGTGCCAGCAGCTCCCCCCGGGCTATGTGGGGAGGAGAGACCCAGTACTTC	CASSSPRAMWGGETQYF
TRBV20-1	NA	many	TRBJ2-7	TGCAGTGCCGGACAATTGGTTAGTGAGCAGTACTTC	CSAGQLVSEQYF
TRBV5-1	NA	many	TRBJ1-1	TGCGCCAGCACACAAGGCCTGAACACTGAAGCTTTCTTT	CASTQGLNTEAFF
TRBV5-5	NA	few	TRBJ2-3	TGTGCCAGCAGCTTGGATTCCACCTCCACAGATACGCAGTATTTT	CASSLDSTSTDTQYF